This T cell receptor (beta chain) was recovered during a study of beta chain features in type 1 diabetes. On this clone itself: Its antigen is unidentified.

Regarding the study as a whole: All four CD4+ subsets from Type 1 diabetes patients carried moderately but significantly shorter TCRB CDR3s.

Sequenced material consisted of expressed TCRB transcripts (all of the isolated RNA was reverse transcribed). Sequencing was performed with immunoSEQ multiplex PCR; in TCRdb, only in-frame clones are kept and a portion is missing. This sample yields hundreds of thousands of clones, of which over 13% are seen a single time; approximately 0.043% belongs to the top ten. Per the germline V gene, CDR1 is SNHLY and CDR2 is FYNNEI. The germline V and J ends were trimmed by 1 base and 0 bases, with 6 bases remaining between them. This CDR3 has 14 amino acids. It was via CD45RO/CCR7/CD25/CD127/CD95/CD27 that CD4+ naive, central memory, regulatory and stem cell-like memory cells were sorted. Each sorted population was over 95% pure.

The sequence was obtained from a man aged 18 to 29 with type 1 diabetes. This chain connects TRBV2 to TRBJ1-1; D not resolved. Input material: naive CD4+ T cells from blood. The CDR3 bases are TGTGCCAGCAGTGAAGACGGACTGAACACTGAAGCTTTCTTT. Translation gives CASSEDGLNTEAFF.